These T cell receptor beta chains were read from a single sample in a study of blood T cell repertoires in COVID-19. Sequenced by immunoSEQ multiplex PCR; TCRdb stores in-frame clones only, minus some. The repertoire holds approximately 300,000 clones, with about 85% as singletons. Specimen: PBMCs or T cells enriched from blood (not recorded which). The receptor source for this set is a woman aged 25 to 39 who had been exposed to COVID-19. The CDR3 runs from the conserved cysteine through the conserved F or W. The D gene is left open where the match is weak. Clone size is shown for a subset of rows, as once, few, many or a class of expanded clone.

v_call	d_call	clone_size	j_call	cdr3_nt	cdr3_aa
TRBV4-2	NA	few	TRBJ2-3	TGTGCCAGCAGCCAAGGCGGGGAGATGGATACGCAGTATTTT	CASSQGGEMDTQYF
TRBV7-3	TRBD2	NA	TRBJ2-5	TGTGCCAGCAGCTTAACCCCGGGAGGGGGAGCTCAAGAGACCCAGTACTTC	CASSLTPGGGAQETQYF
TRBV30	NA	once	TRBJ1-1	TGTGCCTGGAGTGTTATGGCAGGAATCACTGAAGCTTTCTTT	CAWSVMAGITEAFF
TRBV19	NA	NA	TRBJ1-5	TGTGCCAGTAGTAGGGGGGAAAGGAATCAGCCCCAGCATTTT	CASSRGERNQPQHF
TRBV6-5	NA	NA	TRBJ2-5	TGTGCCAGCAGTTACGACACTCAAGAGACCCAGTACTTC	CASSYDTQETQYF
TRBV24-1	TRBD1	NA	TRBJ1-2	TGTGCCACCAGTGGGGGACAGAACTATGGCTACACCTTC	CATSGGQNYGYTF
TRBV6-2/TRBV6-3	NA	NA	TRBJ1-3	TGTGCCAGCAGTTACTATCCGGGAAACACCATATATTTT	CASSYYPGNTIYF
TRBV11-2	TRBD2	NA	TRBJ2-7	TGTGCCAGCAGCTTAGTGGGAGGGGTCTACGAGCAGTACTTC	CASSLVGGVYEQYF
TRBV11-3	TRBD2	NA	TRBJ2-3	TGTGCCAGCAAACGCGGGGGGGCTAGCACAGATACGCAGTATTTT	CASKRGGASTDTQYF
TRBV3-1/TRBV3-2	NA	NA	TRBJ1-3	TGTGCCAGCAGCCCCCAGGGAAGCTCTGGAAACACCATATATTTT	CASSPQGSSGNTIYF
TRBV7-8	NA	few	TRBJ1-1	TGTGCCAGCAGCACACAGGGAAGGACTGAAGCTTTCTTT	CASSTQGRTEAFF
TRBV5-4	NA	NA	TRBJ1-4	TGTGCCAGCAGCTCAAAATTACAGGCCTCAACTAATGAAAAACTGTTTTTT	CASSSKLQASTNEKLFF
TRBV6-2/TRBV6-3	TRBD2	NA	TRBJ2-7	TGTGCCAGCAGTCTAGCGGGGGGGAACTACGAGCAGTACTTC	CASSLAGGNYEQYF
TRBV6-5	NA	few	TRBJ1-5	TGTGCCACCTCCGTCCGGGGAAATCAGCCCCAGCATTTT	CATSVRGNQPQHF
TRBV19	NA	once	TRBJ2-1	TGTGCCATAGGTATCGGGAATGAGCAGTTCTTC	CAIGIGNEQFF
TRBV25-1	NA	many	TRBJ1-6	TGTGCCAGCAGTGGACAGCTAAATTCACCCCTCCACTTT	CASSGQLNSPLHF
TRBV6-5	NA	NA	TRBJ1-1	TGTGCCAGCAGGCCTCCGGGACACTTGAACACTGAAGCTTTCTTT	CASRPPGHLNTEAFF
TRBV5-1	NA	NA	TRBJ1-1	TGCGCCAGCAGTTTGGTACAGGACACTGAAGCTTTCTTT	CASSLVQDTEAFF
TRBV4-1	TRBD2	NA	TRBJ2-5	TGCGCCAGCAGCCAAGACGGGGGGAAGGAGACCCAGTACTTC	CASSQDGGKETQYF
TRBV4-2	TRBD2	NA	TRBJ2-5	TGTGCCAGCAGCCAAGCGGCGGGAGATCAAGAGACCCAGTACTTC	CASSQAAGDQETQYF
TRBV7-6	NA	NA	TRBJ1-4	TGTGCCAGCAGCTTAGTTAAGACCGCTAGTGAAAAACTGTTTTTT	CASSLVKTASEKLFF
TRBV5-1	NA	NA	TRBJ2-1	TGCGCCAGCAGCCGGGGGTTGAACTACAATGAGCAGTTCTTC	CASSRGLNYNEQFF
TRBV11-2	TRBD1	NA	TRBJ2-5	TGTGCCAGCAGCTTAAGCGGGGGACAGGGGGTTTCCGAGACCCAGTACTTC	CASSLSGGQGVSETQYF
TRBV30	NA	NA	TRBJ2-7	TGTGCCTGGAGAGGGCTAGCGAGCCTCTACGAGCAGTACTTC	CAWRGLASLYEQYF
TRBV2	TRBD1	once	TRBJ1-2	TGTGCCAGCAGTGGACAGGGGGCGACCTATGGCTACACCTTC	CASSGQGATYGYTF
TRBV28	TRBD1	NA	TRBJ2-3	TGTGCCAGCAGTTTGACAGGGTATGGAGATACGCAGTATTTT	CASSLTGYGDTQYF
TRBV6-5	NA	NA	TRBJ1-5	TGTGCCAGCAGTTACTCGACCTCCACGGGTCAGCCCCAGCATTTT	CASSYSTSTGQPQHF
TRBV6-4	TRBD1	NA	TRBJ2-5	TGTGCCAGCATCGGACAGGGGTGGCAAGAGACCCAGTACTTC	CASIGQGWQETQYF
TRBV30	NA	NA	TRBJ2-1	TGTGCCTGGAGCGGGTCAGGGTGGCCCAATGAGCAGTTCTTC	CAWSGSGWPNEQFF
TRBV2	NA	few	TRBJ2-3	TGTGCCAGCAGCCAGGGAGATACGCAGTATTTT	CASSQGDTQYF
TRBV7-9	TRBD1	NA	TRBJ1-6	TGTGCCAGCAGTGGGGACAGGGCGGCCTATAATTCACCCCTCCACTTT	CASSGDRAAYNSPLHF
TRBV11-2	TRBD1	NA	TRBJ1-1	TGTGCCAGCAGCTACACCGGGACAGGGACATGGAACACTGAAGCTTTCTTT	CASSYTGTGTWNTEAFF
TRBV2	NA	NA	TRBJ1-1	TGTGCCAGCAGACAGGGTTGGGGCACTGAAGCTTTCTTT	CASRQGWGTEAFF
TRBV7-7	NA	NA	TRBJ1-5	TGTGCTAGCAGCCAAGCTACAGGGTCCTTCAATCAGCCCCAGCATTTT	CASSQATGSFNQPQHF
TRBV29-1	TRBD1	NA	TRBJ2-3	TGCAGCGTTGCAGGGGGCAGAGATACGCAGTATTTT	CSVAGGRDTQYF
TRBV6-5	NA	NA	TRBJ2-1	TGTGCCGCGTCTGGTGGCGCCAGGTACCATGAGCAGTTCTTC	CAASGGARYHEQFF
TRBV9	TRBD1	NA	TRBJ2-5	TGTGCCAGCAGCTCCGGCGCCGGGACAGGGGGGGAGACCCAGTACTTC	CASSSGAGTGGETQYF
TRBV6-5	TRBD1	NA	TRBJ1-4	TGTGCCAGCCGGGACAGGGAGGACGAAAAACTGTTTTTT	CASRDREDEKLFF
TRBV19	NA	NA	TRBJ2-2	TGTGCCAGTAGTCGAGGCACTAGTCCCTCCACCGGGGAGCTGTTTTTT	CASSRGTSPSTGELFF
TRBV27	NA	NA	TRBJ1-4	TGTGCCAGCAGTTTGAAGCTAGGGGCTGAAAAACTGTTTTTT	CASSLKLGAEKLFF
TRBV7-9	NA	NA	TRBJ2-1	TGTGCCAGCAGCTTAACCCGGACGGGAACAAGTGAGCAGTTCTTC	CASSLTRTGTSEQFF
TRBV9	NA	NA	TRBJ2-7	TGTGCCAGCAGCGTACCAGGTCGGCCCTACGAGCAGTACTTC	CASSVPGRPYEQYF
TRBV27	NA	NA	TRBJ2-7	TGTGCCAGCAGCCCCAAGAGCTCCTACGAGCAGTACTTC	CASSPKSSYEQYF
TRBV4-2	NA	NA	TRBJ1-2	TGTGCCAGCAGCCAAGATGACTTGGACTATGGCTACACCTTC	CASSQDDLDYGYTF
TRBV3-1/TRBV3-2	TRBD1	NA	TRBJ2-2	TGTGCCAGCAGCCCCCGACAGGGAGACACCGGGGAGCTGTTTTTT	CASSPRQGDTGELFF
TRBV7-2	NA	NA	TRBJ1-6	TGTGCCAGCACCGGCGGGGCTACTCATTCACCCCTCCACTTT	CASTGGATHSPLHF